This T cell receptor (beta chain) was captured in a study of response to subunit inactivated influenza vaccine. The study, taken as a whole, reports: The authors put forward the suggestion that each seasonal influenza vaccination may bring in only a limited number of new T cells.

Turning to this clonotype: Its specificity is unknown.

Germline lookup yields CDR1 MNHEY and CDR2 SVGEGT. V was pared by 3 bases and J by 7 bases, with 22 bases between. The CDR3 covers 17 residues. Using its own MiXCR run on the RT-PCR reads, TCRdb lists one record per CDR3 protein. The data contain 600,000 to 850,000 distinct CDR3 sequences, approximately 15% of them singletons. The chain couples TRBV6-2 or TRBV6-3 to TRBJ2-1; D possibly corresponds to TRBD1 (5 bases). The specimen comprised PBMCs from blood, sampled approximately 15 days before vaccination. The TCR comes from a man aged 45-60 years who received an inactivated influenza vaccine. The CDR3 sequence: CASSYPRDSLPGNEQFF. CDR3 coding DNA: TGTGCCAGCAGTTATCCCAGGGATAGCCTGCCTGGGAATGAGCAGTTCTTC.